Listed below are T cell receptor beta chains from one sample, sequenced in a study of cytomegalovirus exposure and HLA in healthy donors. Generated by immunoSEQ multiplex PCR, the TCRdb table keeps only in-frame clones and is missing some. Of under 130,000 clones in the sample, 70% to 80% were seen once. Sequencing used PBMCs. Receptors originate from a man in his forties or fifties in good health and CMV-seropositive. Each CDR3 is given with its conserved first and last residue. The order of the fields is V gene, D gene, J gene, clone size, CDR3 DNA, CDR3 protein. A D gene is named only where the DNA matches it firmly. Not all rows give a size; the values are once, few, many and, for expanded clones, a class.

v_gene: TRBV28; d_gene: TRBD1; j_gene: TRBJ1-2; abundance: NA; CDR3nt: TGTGCCAGCAGTTTCGGGCTTCAAGGGGGCGCGGAGGGCTACACCTTC; CDR3aa: CASSFGLQGGAEGYTF
v_gene: TRBV1; d_gene: NA; j_gene: TRBJ2-5; abundance: NA; CDR3nt: TGCACCTCCAGAGCGGGGTTACTAGTATCCCCCGAAGAGACCCAGTACTTC; CDR3aa: CTSRAGLLVSPEETQYF
v_gene: TRBV30; d_gene: TRBD2; j_gene: TRBJ2-7; abundance: NA; CDR3nt: TGTGCCTGGAGGGGTAGCGGGAGGGGGTTTAGCGAGCAGTACTTC; CDR3aa: CAWRGSGRGFSEQYF
v_gene: TRBV27; d_gene: TRBD1; j_gene: TRBJ1-4; abundance: NA; CDR3nt: TGTGCCAGCAGCCGGACAGGGGGTGGGGAAAAACTGTTTTTT; CDR3aa: CASSRTGGGEKLFF
v_gene: TRBV4-2; d_gene: TRBD2; j_gene: TRBJ2-1; abundance: NA; CDR3nt: TGTGCCAGCAGCCACACGGCTAGCGGGGAGGGAGATGAGCAGTTCTTC; CDR3aa: CASSHTASGEGDEQFF
v_gene: TRBV19; d_gene: NA; j_gene: TRBJ1-4; abundance: NA; CDR3nt: TGTGCCAGTAGTTACAGATCAACTAATGAAAAACTGTTTTTT; CDR3aa: CASSYRSTNEKLFF
v_gene: TRBV5-1; d_gene: NA; j_gene: TRBJ1-5; abundance: NA; CDR3nt: TGCGCCAGCACGGACAGTAGCAATCAGCCCCAGCATTTT; CDR3aa: CASTDSSNQPQHF
v_gene: TRBV6-1; d_gene: NA; j_gene: TRBJ2-7; abundance: NA; CDR3nt: TGTGCCAGCAGCCCCACCGCGGGATCCTACGAGCAGTACTTC; CDR3aa: CASSPTAGSYEQYF
v_gene: TRBV2; d_gene: TRBD1; j_gene: TRBJ2-7; abundance: NA; CDR3nt: TGTGCCAGCAGCCACACCCGGACAGGACCATTATCCTACGAGCAGTACTTC; CDR3aa: CASSHTRTGPLSYEQYF
v_gene: TRBV6-5; d_gene: NA; j_gene: TRBJ1-5; abundance: NA; CDR3nt: TGTGCCAGCAGTTCATCCAGGAATCAGCCCCAGCATTTT; CDR3aa: CASSSSRNQPQHF
v_gene: TRBV18; d_gene: TRBD1; j_gene: TRBJ2-7; abundance: NA; CDR3nt: TGTGCCAGCTCCTGGACAGGGTCGGAAGAGCAGTACTTC; CDR3aa: CASSWTGSEEQYF
v_gene: TRBV6-5; d_gene: NA; j_gene: TRBJ1-2; abundance: NA; CDR3nt: TGTGCCAGCACCCGGACAGCGAACTATGGCTACACCTTC; CDR3aa: CASTRTANYGYTF
v_gene: TRBV30; d_gene: NA; j_gene: TRBJ1-5; abundance: NA; CDR3nt: TGTGCCTGGAGTGCCATCCGGGGAGGGAACAATCAGCCCCAGCATTTT; CDR3aa: CAWSAIRGGNNQPQHF
v_gene: TRBV7-2; d_gene: TRBD1; j_gene: TRBJ2-5; abundance: NA; CDR3nt: TGTGCCAGCAGCTTAGGCAGCAGGGGGTTGGAGCAGTACTTC; CDR3aa: CASSLGSRGLEQYF
v_gene: TRBV9; d_gene: NA; j_gene: TRBJ2-2; abundance: NA; CDR3nt: TGTGCCAGCAGCCCACTTACTGGCGGGGAGCTGTTTTTT; CDR3aa: CASSPLTGGELFF
v_gene: TRBV15; d_gene: NA; j_gene: TRBJ1-3; abundance: NA; CDR3nt: TGTGCCACCAGCAGTCCAAGGGGGAGCTCTGGAAACACCATATATTTT; CDR3aa: CATSSPRGSSGNTIYF
v_gene: TRBV2; d_gene: NA; j_gene: TRBJ2-7; abundance: few; CDR3nt: TGTGCCAGCAGGATTACTGGTGGCGGGTTCGAGCAGTACTTC; CDR3aa: CASRITGGGFEQYF
v_gene: TRBV7-2; d_gene: TRBD1; j_gene: TRBJ1-2; abundance: NA; CDR3nt: TGTGCCAGCAGCTTAGCGCCGGACAGGGGAGGCTACACCTTC; CDR3aa: CASSLAPDRGGYTF
v_gene: TRBV7-2; d_gene: NA; j_gene: TRBJ1-2; abundance: NA; CDR3nt: TGTGCCAGCAGCTTTGGTCGGGGCTATGGCTACACCTTC; CDR3aa: CASSFGRGYGYTF
v_gene: TRBV19; d_gene: NA; j_gene: TRBJ2-7; abundance: NA; CDR3nt: TGTGCCAGTAGTATAAGCGGGCCTTCCGAGCAGTACTTC; CDR3aa: CASSISGPSEQYF
v_gene: TRBV5-4; d_gene: TRBD1; j_gene: TRBJ1-2; abundance: NA; CDR3nt: TGTGCCAGCAGCTCCGGGACAGGAGGAAACTATGGCTACACCTTC; CDR3aa: CASSSGTGGNYGYTF
v_gene: TRBV6-1; d_gene: TRBD1; j_gene: TRBJ1-6; abundance: NA; CDR3nt: TGTGCCAGCATTAGGACAGGGGAAAGGTCACCCCTCCACTTT; CDR3aa: CASIRTGERSPLHF
v_gene: TRBV27; d_gene: NA; j_gene: TRBJ1-1; abundance: once; CDR3nt: TGTGCCAGCAGCTGGAGCTTGGACACTGAAGCTTTCTTT; CDR3aa: CASSWSLDTEAFF
v_gene: TRBV23-1; d_gene: NA; j_gene: TRBJ1-1; abundance: NA; CDR3nt: TGCGCCAGCAGTCAACCCGTTGCCACTAGCCGGCAGGAAGAAGGTGAAGCTTTCTTT; CDR3aa: CASSQPVATSRQEEGEAFF
v_gene: TRBV4-1; d_gene: NA; j_gene: TRBJ1-2; abundance: NA; CDR3nt: TGCGCCAGCAGCCAAGATGTGGTTTCGGACTATGGCTACACCTTC; CDR3aa: CASSQDVVSDYGYTF